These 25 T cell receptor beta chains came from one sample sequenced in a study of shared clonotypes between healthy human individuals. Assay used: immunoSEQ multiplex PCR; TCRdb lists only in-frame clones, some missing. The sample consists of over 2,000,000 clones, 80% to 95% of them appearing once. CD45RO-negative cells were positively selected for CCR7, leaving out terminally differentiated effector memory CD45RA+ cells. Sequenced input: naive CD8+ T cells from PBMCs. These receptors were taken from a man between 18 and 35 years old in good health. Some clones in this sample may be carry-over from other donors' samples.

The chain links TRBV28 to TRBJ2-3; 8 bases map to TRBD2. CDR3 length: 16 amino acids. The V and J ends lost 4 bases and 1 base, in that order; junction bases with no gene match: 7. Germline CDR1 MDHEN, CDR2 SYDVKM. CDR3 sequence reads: CASSSSGTRGTDTQYF. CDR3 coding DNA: TGTGCCAGCAGTTCCTCCGGGACTAGGGGCACAGATACGCAGTATTTT. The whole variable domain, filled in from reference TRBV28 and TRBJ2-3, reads DVKVTQSSRYLVKRTGEKVFLECVQDMDHENMFWYRQDPGLGLRLIYFSYDVKMKEKGDIPEGYSVSREKKERFSLILESASTNQTSMYLCASSSSGTRGTDTQYFGPGTRLTVL.

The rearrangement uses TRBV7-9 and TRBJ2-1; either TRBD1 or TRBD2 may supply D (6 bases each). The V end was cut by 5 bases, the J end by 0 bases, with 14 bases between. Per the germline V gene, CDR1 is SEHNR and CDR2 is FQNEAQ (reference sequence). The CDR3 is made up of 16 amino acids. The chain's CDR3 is CASSGGRGASYNEQFF. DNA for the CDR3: TGTGCCAGCAGCGGGGGCCGCGGGGCCTCCTACAATGAGCAGTTCTTC.

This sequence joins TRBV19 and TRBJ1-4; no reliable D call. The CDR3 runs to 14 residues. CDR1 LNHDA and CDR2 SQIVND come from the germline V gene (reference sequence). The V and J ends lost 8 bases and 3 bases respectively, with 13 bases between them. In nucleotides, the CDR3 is TGTGCCAGTCCGAACAGTAAGGCTAATGAAAAACTGTTTTTT. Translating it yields CASPNSKANEKLFF.

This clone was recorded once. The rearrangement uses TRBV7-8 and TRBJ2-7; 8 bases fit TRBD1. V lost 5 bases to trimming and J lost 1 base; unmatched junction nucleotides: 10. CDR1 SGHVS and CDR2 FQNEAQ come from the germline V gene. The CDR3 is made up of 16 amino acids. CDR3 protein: CASSKGATGGSYEQYF. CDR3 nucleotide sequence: TGTGCCAGCAGCAAAGGGGCTACAGGGGGGTCCTACGAGCAGTACTTC.

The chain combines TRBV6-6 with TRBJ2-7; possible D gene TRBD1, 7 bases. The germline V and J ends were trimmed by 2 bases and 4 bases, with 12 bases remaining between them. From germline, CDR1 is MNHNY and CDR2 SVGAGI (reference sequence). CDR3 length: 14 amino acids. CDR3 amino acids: CASSYATGRYEQYF. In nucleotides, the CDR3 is TGTGCCAGCAGTTACGCGACAGGGAGGTACGAGCAGTACTTC.

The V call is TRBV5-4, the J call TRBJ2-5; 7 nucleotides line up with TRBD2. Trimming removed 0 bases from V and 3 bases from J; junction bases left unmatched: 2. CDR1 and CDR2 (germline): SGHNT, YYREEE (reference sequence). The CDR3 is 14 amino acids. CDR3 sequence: CASSLVAGEETQYF. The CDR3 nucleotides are TGTGCCAGCAGCTTGGTTGCGGGAGAAGAGACCCAGTACTTC.

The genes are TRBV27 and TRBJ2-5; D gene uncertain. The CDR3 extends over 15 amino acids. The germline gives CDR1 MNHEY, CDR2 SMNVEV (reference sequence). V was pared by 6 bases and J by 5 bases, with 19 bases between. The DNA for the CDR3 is TGTGCCAGCAGCCAATTGGGCGCACGAGCGGAGACCCAGTACTTC. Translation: CASSQLGARAETQYF.

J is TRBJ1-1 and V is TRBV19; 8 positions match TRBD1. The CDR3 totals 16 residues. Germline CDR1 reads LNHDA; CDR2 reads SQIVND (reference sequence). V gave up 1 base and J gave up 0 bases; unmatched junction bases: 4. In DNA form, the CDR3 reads TGTGCCAGTAGTATAGGTCAGGGGGCGATGAACACTGAAGCTTTCTTT. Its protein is CASSIGQGAMNTEAFF.

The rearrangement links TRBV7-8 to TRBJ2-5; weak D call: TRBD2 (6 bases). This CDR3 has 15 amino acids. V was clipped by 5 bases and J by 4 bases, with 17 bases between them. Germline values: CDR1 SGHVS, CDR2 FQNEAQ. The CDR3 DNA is TGTGCCAGCAGCATCTACCGACTAGACGGAGAGACCCAGTACTTC. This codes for CASSIYRLDGETQYF.

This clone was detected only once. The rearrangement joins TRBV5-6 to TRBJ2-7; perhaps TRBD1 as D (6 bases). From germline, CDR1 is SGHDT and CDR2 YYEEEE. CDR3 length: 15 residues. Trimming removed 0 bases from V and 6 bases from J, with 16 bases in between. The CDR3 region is CASSLVGLGAGEQYF. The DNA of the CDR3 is TGTGCCAGCAGCTTGGTGGGCCTGGGGGCGGGCGAGCAGTACTTC.

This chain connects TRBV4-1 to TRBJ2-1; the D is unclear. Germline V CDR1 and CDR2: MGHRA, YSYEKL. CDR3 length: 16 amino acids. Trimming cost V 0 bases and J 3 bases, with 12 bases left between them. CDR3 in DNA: TGCGCCAGCAGCCAAGATTGGCACAGCAACTACAATGAGCAGTTCTTC. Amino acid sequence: CASSQDWHSNYNEQFF.

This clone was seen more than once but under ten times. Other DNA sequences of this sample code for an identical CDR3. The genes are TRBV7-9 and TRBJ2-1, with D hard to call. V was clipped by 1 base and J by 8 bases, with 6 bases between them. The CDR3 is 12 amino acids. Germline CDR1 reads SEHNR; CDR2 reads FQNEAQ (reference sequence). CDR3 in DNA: TGTGCCAGCAGCTTAGTCGGTGATGAGCAGTTCTTC. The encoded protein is CASSLVGDEQFF.

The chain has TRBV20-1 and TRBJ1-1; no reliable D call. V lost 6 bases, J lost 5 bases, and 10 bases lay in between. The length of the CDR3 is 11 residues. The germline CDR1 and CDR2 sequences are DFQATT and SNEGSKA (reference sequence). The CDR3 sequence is CSAQPGTEAFF. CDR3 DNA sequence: TGCAGTGCGCAACCGGGGACTGAAGCTTTCTTT.

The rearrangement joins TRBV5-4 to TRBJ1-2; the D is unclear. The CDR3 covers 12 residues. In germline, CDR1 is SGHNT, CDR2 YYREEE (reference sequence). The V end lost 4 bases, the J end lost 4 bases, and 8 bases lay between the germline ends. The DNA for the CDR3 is TGTGCCAGCAGCCCAGACCGCTATGGCTACACCTTC. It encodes CASSPDRYGYTF.

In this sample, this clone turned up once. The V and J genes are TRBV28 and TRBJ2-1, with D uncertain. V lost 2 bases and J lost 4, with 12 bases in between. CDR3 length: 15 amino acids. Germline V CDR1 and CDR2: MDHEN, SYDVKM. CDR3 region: CASSLRTQTYNEQFF. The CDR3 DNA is TGTGCCAGCAGTTTACGGACCCAGACTTACAATGAGCAGTTCTTC.

Here the CDR3 reads CASISNSYEQYF. The CDR3 bases are TGTGCCAGCATTTCAAACTCCTACGAGCAGTACTTC. The rearrangement uses TRBV7-9 and TRBJ2-7; D remains ambiguous. Germline V gives CDR1 SEHNR, CDR2 FQNEAQ (reference sequence). The CDR3 has 12 residues. The V gene lost 7 bases and the J gene lost 0 bases, with 7 bases spanning the gap.

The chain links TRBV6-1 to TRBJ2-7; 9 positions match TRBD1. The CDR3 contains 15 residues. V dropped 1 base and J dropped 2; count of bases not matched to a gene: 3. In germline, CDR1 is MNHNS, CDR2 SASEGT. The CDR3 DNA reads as TGTGCCAGCAGTGAAGGATGGACAGGGGCCTACGAGCAGTACTTC. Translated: CASSEGWTGAYEQYF.

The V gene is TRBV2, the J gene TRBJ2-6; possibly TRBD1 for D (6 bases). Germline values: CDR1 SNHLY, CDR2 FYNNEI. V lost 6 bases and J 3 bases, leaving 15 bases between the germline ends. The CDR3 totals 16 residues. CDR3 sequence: CASRSGVELGANVLTF. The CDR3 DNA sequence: TGTGCCAGCAGATCAGGGGTGGAACTTGGGGCCAACGTCCTGACTTTC.

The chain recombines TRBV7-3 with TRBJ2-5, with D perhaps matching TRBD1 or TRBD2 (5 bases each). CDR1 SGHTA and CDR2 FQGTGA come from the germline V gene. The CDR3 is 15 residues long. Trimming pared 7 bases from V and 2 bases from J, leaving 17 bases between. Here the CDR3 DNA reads TGTGCCAGCACCCGGATTCGGGGCGGGCAAGAGACCCAGTACTTC. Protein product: CASTRIRGGQETQYF.

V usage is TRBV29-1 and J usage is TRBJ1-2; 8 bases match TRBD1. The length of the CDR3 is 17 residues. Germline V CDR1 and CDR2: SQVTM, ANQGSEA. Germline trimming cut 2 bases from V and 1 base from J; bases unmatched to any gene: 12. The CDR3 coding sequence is TGCAGCGTTGAAAATCCCTCCAGGGGGCAGGTTAACTATGGCTACACCTTC. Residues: CSVENPSRGQVNYGYTF.

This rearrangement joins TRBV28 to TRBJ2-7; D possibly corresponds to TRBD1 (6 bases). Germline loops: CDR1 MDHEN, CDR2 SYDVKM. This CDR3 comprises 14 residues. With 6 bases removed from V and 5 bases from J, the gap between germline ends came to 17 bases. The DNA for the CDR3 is TGTGCCAGCAGCGTAGGGGCACAGGGCCACGAGCAGTACTTC. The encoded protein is CASSVGAQGHEQYF.

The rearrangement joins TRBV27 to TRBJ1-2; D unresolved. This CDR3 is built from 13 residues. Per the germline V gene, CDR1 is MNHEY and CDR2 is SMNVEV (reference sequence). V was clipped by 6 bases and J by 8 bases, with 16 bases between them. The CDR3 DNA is TGTGCCAGCAGCTATTCGACGGGTGTGGGCTACACCTTC. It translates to CASSYSTGVGYTF.

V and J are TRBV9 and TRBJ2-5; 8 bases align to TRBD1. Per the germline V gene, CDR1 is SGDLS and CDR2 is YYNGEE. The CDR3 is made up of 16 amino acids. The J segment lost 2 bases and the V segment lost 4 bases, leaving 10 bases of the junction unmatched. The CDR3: CASSPGGTGGQETQYF. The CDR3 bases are TGTGCCAGCAGCCCCGGTGGAACAGGGGGACAAGAGACCCAGTACTTC.

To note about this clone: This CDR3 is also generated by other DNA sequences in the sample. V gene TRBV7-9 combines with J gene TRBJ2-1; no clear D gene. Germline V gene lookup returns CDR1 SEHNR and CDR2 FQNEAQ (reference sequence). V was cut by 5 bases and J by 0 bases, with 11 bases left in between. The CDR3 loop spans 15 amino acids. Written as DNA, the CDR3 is TGTGCCAGCAGCCTACCTCTGAGCTCCTACAATGAGCAGTTCTTC. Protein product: CASSLPLSSYNEQFF.

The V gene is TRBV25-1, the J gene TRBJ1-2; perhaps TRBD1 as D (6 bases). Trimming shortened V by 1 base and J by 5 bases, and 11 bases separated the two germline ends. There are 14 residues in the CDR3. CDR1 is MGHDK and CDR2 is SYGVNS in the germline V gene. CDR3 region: CASSELTGAYGYTF. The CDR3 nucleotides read TGTGCCAGCAGTGAATTGACGGGGGCATATGGCTACACCTTC.